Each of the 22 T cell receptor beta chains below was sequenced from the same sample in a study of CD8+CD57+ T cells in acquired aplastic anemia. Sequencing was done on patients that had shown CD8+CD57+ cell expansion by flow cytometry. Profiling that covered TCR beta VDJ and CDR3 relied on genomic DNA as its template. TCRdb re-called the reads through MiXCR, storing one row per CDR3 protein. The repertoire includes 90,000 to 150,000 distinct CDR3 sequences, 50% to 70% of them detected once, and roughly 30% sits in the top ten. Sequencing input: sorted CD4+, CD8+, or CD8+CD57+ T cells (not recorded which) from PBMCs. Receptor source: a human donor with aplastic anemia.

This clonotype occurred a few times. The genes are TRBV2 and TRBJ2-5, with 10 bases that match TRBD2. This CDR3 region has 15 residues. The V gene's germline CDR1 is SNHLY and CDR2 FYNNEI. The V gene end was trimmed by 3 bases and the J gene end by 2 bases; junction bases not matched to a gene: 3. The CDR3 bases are TGTGCCAGCAGTGAGATACTAGCGGGACAAGAGACCCAGTACTTC. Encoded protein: CASSEILAGQETQYF. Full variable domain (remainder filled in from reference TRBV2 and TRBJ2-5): EPEVTQTPSHQVTQMGQEVILRCVPISNHLYFYWYRQILGQKVEFLVSFYNNEISEKSEIFDDQFSVERPDGSNFTLKIRSTKLEDSAMYFCASSEILAGQETQYFGPGTRLLVL.

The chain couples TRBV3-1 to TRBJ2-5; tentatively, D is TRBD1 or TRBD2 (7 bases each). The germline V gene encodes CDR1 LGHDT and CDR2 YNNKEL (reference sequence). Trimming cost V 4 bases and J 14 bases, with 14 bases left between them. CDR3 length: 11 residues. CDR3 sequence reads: CASSRRQGLYF. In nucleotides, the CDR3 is TGTGCCAGCAGCCGTAGACAGGGACTATACTTC.

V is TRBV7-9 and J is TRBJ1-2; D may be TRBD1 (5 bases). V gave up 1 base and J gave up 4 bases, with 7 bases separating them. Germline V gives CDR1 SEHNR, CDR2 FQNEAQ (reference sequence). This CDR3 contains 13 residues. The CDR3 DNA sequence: TGTGCCAGCAGCTTAGGCCAGGGCTATGGCTACACCTTC. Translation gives CASSLGQGYGYTF.

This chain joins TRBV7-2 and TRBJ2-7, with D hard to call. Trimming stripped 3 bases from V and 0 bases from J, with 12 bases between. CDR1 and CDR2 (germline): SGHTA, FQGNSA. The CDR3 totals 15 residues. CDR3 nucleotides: TGTGCCAGCAGCTTGGTTCCTTCTAGCTCCTACGAGCAGTACTTC. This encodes CASSLVPSSSYEQYF.

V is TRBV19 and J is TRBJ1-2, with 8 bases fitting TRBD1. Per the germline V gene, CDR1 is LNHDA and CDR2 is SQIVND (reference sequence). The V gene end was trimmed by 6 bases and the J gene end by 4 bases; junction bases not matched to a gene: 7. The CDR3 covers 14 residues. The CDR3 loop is CASRTGQGGYGYTF. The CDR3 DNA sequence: TGTGCCAGTAGAACCGGACAGGGTGGCTATGGCTACACCTTC.

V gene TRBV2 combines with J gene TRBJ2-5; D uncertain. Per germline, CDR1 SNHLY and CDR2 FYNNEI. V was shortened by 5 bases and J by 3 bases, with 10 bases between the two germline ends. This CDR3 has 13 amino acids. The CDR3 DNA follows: TGTGCCAGCAGTCTTGACGTGAAAGAGACCCAGTACTTC. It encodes CASSLDVKETQYF.

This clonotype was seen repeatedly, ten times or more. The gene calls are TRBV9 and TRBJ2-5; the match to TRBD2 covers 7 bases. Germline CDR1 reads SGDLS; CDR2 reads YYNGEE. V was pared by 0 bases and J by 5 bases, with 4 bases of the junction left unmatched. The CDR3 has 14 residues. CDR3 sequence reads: CASSVGGGRETQYF. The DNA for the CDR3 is TGTGCCAGCAGCGTAGGGGGAGGGCGGGAGACCCAGTACTTC. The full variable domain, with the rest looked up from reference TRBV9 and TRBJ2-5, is DSGVTQTPKHLITATGQRVTLRCSPRSGDLSVYWYQQSLDQGLQFLIQYYNGEERAKGNILERFSAQQFPDLHSELNLSSLELGDSALYFCASSVGGGRETQYFGPGTRLLVL.

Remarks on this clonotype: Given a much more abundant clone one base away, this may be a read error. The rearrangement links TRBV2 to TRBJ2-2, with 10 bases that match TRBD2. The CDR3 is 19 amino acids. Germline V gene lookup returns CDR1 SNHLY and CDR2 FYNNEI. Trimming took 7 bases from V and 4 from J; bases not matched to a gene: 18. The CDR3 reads CASTHQGASGSLSTGELFF. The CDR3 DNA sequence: TGTGCCAGCACTCATCAAGGAGCTAGCGGGAGTCTGAGCACCGGGGAGCTGTTTTTT.

In DNA form, the CDR3 reads TGTGCCAGCAGCGTACAGGGGAAGTCTGGCGAGCAGTACTTC. This codes for CASSVQGKSGEQYF. This chain connects TRBV9 to TRBJ2-7; D is perhaps TRBD1 (6 bases). Germline CDR1 and CDR2: SGDLS and YYNGEE. Trimming shortened V by 1 base and J by 6 bases, and 14 bases separated the two germline ends. The CDR3 runs to 14 residues.

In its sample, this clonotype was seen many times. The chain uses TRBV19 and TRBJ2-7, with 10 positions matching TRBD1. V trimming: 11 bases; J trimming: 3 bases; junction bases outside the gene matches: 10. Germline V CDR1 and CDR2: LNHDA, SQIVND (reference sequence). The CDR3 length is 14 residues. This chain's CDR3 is CARRGQGIFYEQYF. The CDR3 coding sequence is TGTGCCCGACGGGGACAGGGGATTTTCTACGAGCAGTACTTC.

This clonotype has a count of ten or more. CDR3 coding DNA: TGTGCCAGCAGCGGCAGCCCCTACGAGCAGTACTTC. This gives the protein CASSGSPYEQYF. This chain uses TRBV27 with TRBJ2-7; no reliable D call. V was shortened by 6 bases and J by 2 bases, with 8 bases between the two germline ends. CDR1 and CDR2 (germline): MNHEY, SMNVEV (reference sequence). This CDR3 has 12 residues.

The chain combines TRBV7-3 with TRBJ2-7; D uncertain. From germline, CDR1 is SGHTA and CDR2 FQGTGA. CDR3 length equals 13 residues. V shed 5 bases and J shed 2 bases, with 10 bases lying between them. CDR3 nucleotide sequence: TGTGCCAGCAGCCCCCGGGCGGCCTACGAGCAGTACTTC. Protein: CASSPRAAYEQYF.

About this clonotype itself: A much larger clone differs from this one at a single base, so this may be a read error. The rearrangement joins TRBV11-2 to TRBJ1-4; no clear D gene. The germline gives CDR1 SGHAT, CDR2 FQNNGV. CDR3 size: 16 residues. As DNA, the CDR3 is TGTGCCAGCAGCTTCGGAACGGCCCGTCGGAAGGAAAAACCGTTTTTT. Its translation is CASSFGTARRKEKPFF. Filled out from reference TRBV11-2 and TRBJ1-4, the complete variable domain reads EAGVAQSPRYKIIEKRQSVAFWCNPISGHATLYWYQQILGQGPKLLIQFQNNGVVDDSQLPKDRFSAERLKGVDSTLKIQPAKLEDSAVYLCASSFGTARRKEKPFFGSGTQLSVL.

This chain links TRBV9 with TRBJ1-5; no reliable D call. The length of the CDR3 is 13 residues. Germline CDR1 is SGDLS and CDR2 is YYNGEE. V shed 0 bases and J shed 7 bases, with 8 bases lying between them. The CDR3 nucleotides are TGTGCCAGCAGCGTAGGTGACTACCAGCCCCAGCATTTT. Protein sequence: CASSVGDYQPQHF.

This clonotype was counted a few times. CDR3 in amino acids: CASSLVRGVRNTGELFF. CDR3 DNA: TGTGCCAGCAGCTTAGTTCGGGGGGTCAGGAACACCGGGGAGCTGTTTTTT. This sequence joins TRBV7-3 and TRBJ2-2; 7 bases line up with TRBD2. The CDR3 totals 17 residues. The germline gives CDR1 SGHTA, CDR2 FQGTGA. V shed 2 bases, J shed 1 base, and the junction held 7 bases outside the gene matches.

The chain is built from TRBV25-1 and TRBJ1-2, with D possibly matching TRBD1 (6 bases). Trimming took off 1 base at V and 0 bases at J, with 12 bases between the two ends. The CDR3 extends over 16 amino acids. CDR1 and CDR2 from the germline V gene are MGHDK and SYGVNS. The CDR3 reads CASSESWTVANYGYTF. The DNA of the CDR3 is TGTGCCAGCAGTGAATCCTGGACAGTGGCTAACTATGGCTACACCTTC.

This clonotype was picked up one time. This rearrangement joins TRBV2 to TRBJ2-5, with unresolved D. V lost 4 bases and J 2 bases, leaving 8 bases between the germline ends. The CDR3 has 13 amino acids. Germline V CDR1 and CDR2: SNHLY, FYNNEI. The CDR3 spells CASSGFRQETQYF. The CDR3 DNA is TGTGCCAGCAGTGGGTTCCGGCAAGAGACCCAGTACTTC. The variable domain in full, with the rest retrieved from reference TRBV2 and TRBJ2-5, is EPEVTQTPSHQVTQMGQEVILRCVPISNHLYFYWYRQILGQKVEFLVSFYNNEISEKSEIFDDQFSVERPDGSNFTLKIRSTKLEDSAMYFCASSGFRQETQYFGPGTRLLVL.

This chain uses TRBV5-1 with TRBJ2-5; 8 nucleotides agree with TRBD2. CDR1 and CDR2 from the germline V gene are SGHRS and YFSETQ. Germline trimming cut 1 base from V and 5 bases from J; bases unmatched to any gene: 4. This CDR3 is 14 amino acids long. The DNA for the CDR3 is TGCGCCAGCAGCTTGACTAGCGGTTACGAGACCCAGTACTTC. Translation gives CASSLTSGYETQYF.

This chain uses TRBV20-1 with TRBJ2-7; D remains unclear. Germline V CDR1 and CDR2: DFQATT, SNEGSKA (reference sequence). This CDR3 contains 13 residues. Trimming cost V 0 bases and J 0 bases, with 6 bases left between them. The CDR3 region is CSARDAVSYEQYF. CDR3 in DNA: TGCAGTGCTAGAGACGCGGTCTCCTACGAGCAGTACTTC.

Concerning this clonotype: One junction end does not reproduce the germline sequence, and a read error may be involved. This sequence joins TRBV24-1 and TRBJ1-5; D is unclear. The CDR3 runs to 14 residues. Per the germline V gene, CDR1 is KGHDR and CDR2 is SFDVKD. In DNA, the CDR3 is TGTGCCACCAGTGATTCGCGTAGGAATCTGCCCCAGCATTTT. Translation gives CATSDSRRNLPQHF.

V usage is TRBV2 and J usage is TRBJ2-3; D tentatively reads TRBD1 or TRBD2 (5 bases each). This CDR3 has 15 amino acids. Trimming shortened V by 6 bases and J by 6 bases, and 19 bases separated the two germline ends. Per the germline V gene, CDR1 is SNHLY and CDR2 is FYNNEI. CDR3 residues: CASRGQGAWGDTQYF. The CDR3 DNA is TGTGCCAGCAGGGGGCAGGGCGCGTGGGGGGATACGCAGTATTTT.

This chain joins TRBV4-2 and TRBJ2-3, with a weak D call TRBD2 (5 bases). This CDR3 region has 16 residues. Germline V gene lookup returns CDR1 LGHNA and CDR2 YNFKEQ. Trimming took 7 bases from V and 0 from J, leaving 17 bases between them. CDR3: CASNPGTAASTDTQYF. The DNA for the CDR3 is TGTGCCAGCAACCCGGGAACGGCGGCTAGCACAGATACGCAGTATTTT.